These 23 T cell receptor beta chains were sequenced from one sample in a study of T cells in pancreatic ductal adenocarcinoma. No neoadjuvant therapy was given to the selected pancreatic ductal adenocarcinoma patients before their surgery. Generated by immunoSEQ multiplex PCR, the TCRdb table keeps only in-frame clones and is missing some. The sample lists 7,500 to 10,000 clones, nearly 90% occurring once. The sequencing input was PBMCs. The receptors originated from a human donor with pancreatic ductal adenocarcinoma.

As for this clone: A junction end diverges from the germline sequence, so it may reflect a read error. This CDR3 is CASSLDSERGKETQYF. CDR3 nucleotides: TGTGCTAGCAGCTTAGATTCCGAGCGGGGGAAAGAGACCCAGTACTTC. The V call is TRBV7-7, the J call TRBJ2-5, with 8 nucleotides matching TRBD2. The CDR3 consists of 16 residues. The germline V gene has CDR1 SSHAT and CDR2 FNYEAQ (reference sequence).

V usage is TRBV18 and J usage is TRBJ2-3; D is unresolved. This CDR3 is built from 14 residues. Trimming pared 4 bases from V and 0 bases from J, leaving 8 bases between. Germline assignment: CDR1 KGHSH and CDR2 LQKENI. The CDR3 region is CASSLVASTDTQYF. The CDR3 DNA is TGTGCCAGCTCACTCGTAGCTAGCACAGATACGCAGTATTTT.

The chain carries TRBV5-1 and TRBJ2-3; TRBD1 matches at 8 bases. The germline CDR1 and CDR2 sequences are SGHRS and YFSETQ. CDR3 length: 14 amino acids. Unmatched junction bases numbered 1, after V lost 0 bases and J lost 4 bases. The CDR3 sequence: CASSLAQGADTQYF. CDR3 sequence (DNA): TGCGCCAGCAGCTTGGCACAGGGGGCAGATACGCAGTATTTT.

J is TRBJ2-3 and V is TRBV7-8; D unresolved. V was shortened by 5 bases and J by 2 bases, with 17 bases between the two germline ends. Germline loops: CDR1 SGHVS, CDR2 FQNEAQ. CDR3 length: 16 amino acids. CDR3 sequence (DNA): TGTGCCAGCAGCACCCTCTTAATCCAGGACACAGATACGCAGTATTTT. This sequence encodes CASSTLLIQDTDTQYF.

The chain employs TRBV28 and TRBJ2-1; no firm D call. V dropped 7 bases and J dropped 2 bases, with 9 bases sitting between them. The germline V gene encodes CDR1 MDHEN and CDR2 SYDVKM. The CDR3 length is 13 residues. CDR3 loop: CASTSQAYNEQFF. The DNA for the CDR3 is TGTGCCAGCACCTCACAAGCCTACAATGAGCAGTTCTTC.

J is TRBJ2-1 and V is TRBV19; 7 bases match TRBD2. Per the germline V gene, CDR1 is LNHDA and CDR2 is SQIVND (reference sequence). The CDR3 extends over 16 amino acids. V gave up 5 bases and J gave up 3 bases; unmatched junction bases: 10. The DNA of the CDR3 is TGTGCCAGTAGTGGTTGGTCGGGGGGAGGCTACAATGAGCAGTTCTTC. This translates into CASSGWSGGGYNEQFF. Variable domain in full (rest from reference TRBV19 and TRBJ2-1): DGGITQSPKYLFRKEGQNVTLSCEQNLNHDAMYWYRQDPGQGLRLIYYSQIVNDFQKGDIAEGYSVSREKKESFPLTVTSAQKNPTAFYLCASSGWSGGGYNEQFFGPGTRLTVL.

The gene calls are TRBV30 and TRBJ1-2, with 9 bases fitting TRBD1. Germline V gene lookup returns CDR1 GTSNPN and CDR2 SVGIG (reference sequence). The CDR3 has 13 residues. With V trimmed by 2 bases and J by 9 bases, 7 bases remained unmatched. This CDR3 reads CAWSPGDRERYTF. Here the CDR3 DNA reads TGTGCCTGGAGTCCGGGGGACAGGGAGCGCTACACCTTC.

This chain connects TRBV25-1 to TRBJ1-2; TRBD1 might be the D (5 bases). CDR1 is MGHDK, CDR2 SYGVNS, per germline. This CDR3 spans 14 amino acids. Trimming pared 4 bases from V and 6 bases from J, leaving 15 bases between. The CDR3 region has the DNA TGTGCCAGCAGTGGGGGCCCCGATTTCCATGGCTACACCTTC. Amino acids: CASSGGPDFHGYTF.

This clone was detected once. V is TRBV10-2 and J is TRBJ2-1, with D perhaps TRBD2 (5 bases). Trimming removed 5 bases at V and 9 bases at J, with 14 bases between. Per germline, CDR1 WSHSY and CDR2 SAAADI. The CDR3 has 13 amino acids. CDR3 region: CASSPTRVGEQFF. CDR3 nucleotides: TGCGCCAGCAGTCCTACTAGGGTGGGTGAGCAGTTCTTC.

The chain has TRBV18 and TRBJ1-6, with 9 bases lining up with TRBD1. From germline, CDR1 is KGHSH and CDR2 LQKENI. The V segment lost 1 base and the J segment 1 base; nucleotides outside the gene matches: 14. The CDR3 covers 21 residues. CDR3 loop: CASSPLLYRGRAFSYNSPLHF. The CDR3 bases are TGTGCCAGCTCACCACTCTTGTACAGGGGGCGAGCGTTTTCCTATAATTCACCCCTCCACTTT.

V and J are TRBV2 and TRBJ2-7, with TRBD2 as a possible D gene (5 bases). Germline V gives CDR1 SNHLY, CDR2 FYNNEI. The CDR3 spans 12 residues. Between the trimmed V and J ends, which lost 8 bases and 6 bases, there was a span of 14 bases. CDR3 in amino acids: CASFGEWREQYF. The CDR3 DNA is TGTGCCAGCTTTGGGGAGTGGCGCGAGCAGTACTTC.

The chain carries TRBV28 and TRBJ1-3; 8 nucleotides align to TRBD1. Germline values: CDR1 MDHEN, CDR2 SYDVKM. V gave up 3 bases and J gave up 2 bases; unmatched junction bases: 3. The CDR3 runs to 15 residues. As DNA, the CDR3 is TGTGCCAGCAGTTTTCAGACAGGGGCTGGAAACACCATATATTTT. Translating it yields CASSFQTGAGNTIYF.

The rearrangement joins TRBV7-2 to TRBJ2-7, with D possibly matching TRBD1 (6 bases). V was trimmed by 2 bases and J by 2 bases, leaving 25 bases between them. CDR3 size: 19 residues. In germline, CDR1 is SGHTA, CDR2 FQGNSA. CDR3 DNA: TGTGCCAGCAGCTTACGAATCAAGACCCAGGGGTCCTATACCTACGAGCAGTACTTC. It is translated as CASSLRIKTQGSYTYEQYF. The full variable domain, rest sourced from reference TRBV7-2 and TRBJ2-7, is GAGVSQSPSNKVTEKGKDVELRCDPISGHTALYWYRQSLGQGLEFLIYFQGNSAPDKSGLPSDRFSAERTGGSVSTLTIQRTQQEDSAVYLCASSLRIKTQGSYTYEQYFGPGTRLTVT.

Comments on this clone: An end of the junction differs from the germline gene, which may be a read error. The chain employs TRBV7-2 and TRBJ2-7; tentative D call: TRBD2 (6 bases). The germline CDR1 and CDR2 sequences are SGHTA and FQGNSA. This CDR3 contains 15 residues. The CDR3 loop is CASSQGGDPTYEQYF. CDR3 DNA sequence: TGCGCCAGCAGCCAAGGAGGGGACCCCACCTACGAGCAGTACTTC.

The genes are TRBV7-2 and TRBJ2-7, with D tentatively TRBD1 (6 bases). The V end lost 3 bases, the J end lost 6 bases, and 9 bases lay between the germline ends. The CDR3 extends over 12 amino acids. Germline V CDR1 and CDR2: SGHTA, FQGNSA. The CDR3 DNA sequence: TGTGCCAGCAGCTTTGGGGGCCTCGAGCAGTACTTC. It specifies CASSFGGLEQYF.

The V call is TRBV5-4, the J call TRBJ1-4; the match to TRBD1 covers 8 bases. This CDR3 is built from 14 residues. Germline CDR1 and CDR2: SGHNT and YYREEE (reference sequence). Unmatched junction bases numbered 6, after V lost 4 bases and J lost 7 bases. CDR3 DNA sequence: TGTGCCAGCAGCCTACAGGGGGTCGGTGAAAAACTGTTTTTT. This encodes CASSLQGVGEKLFF.

The chain joins TRBV13 to TRBJ2-4, with 8 bases lining up with TRBD2. V was clipped by 1 base and J by 0 bases; unmatched bases: 11. This CDR3 region has 19 residues. CDR1 and CDR2 (germline): PRHDT, FYEKMQ (reference sequence). CDR3 sequence: CASSLAWRGDLLAKNIQYF. CDR3 nucleotide sequence: TGTGCCAGCAGCTTAGCCTGGCGGGGGGATCTATTAGCCAAAAACATTCAGTACTTC.

This rearrangement joins TRBV5-6 to TRBJ2-7, with a possible D match to TRBD1 (6 bases). Looked up from germline, CDR1 is SGHDT and CDR2 is YYEEEE. V dropped 0 bases and J dropped 6 bases, with 19 bases sitting between them. This CDR3 has 16 residues. CDR3 amino acids: CASSLAWKLTGPEQYF. CDR3 bases: TGTGCCAGCAGCTTGGCGTGGAAATTGACAGGACCCGAGCAGTACTTC.

V is TRBV9 and J is TRBJ2-3; 10 bases are shared with TRBD2. The germline CDR1 and CDR2 sequences are SGDLS and YYNGEE. The junction had 5 bases not matched to a gene; V was cut back by 0 bases and J by 1 base. The CDR3 loop spans 17 amino acids. CDR3 residues: CASSVARGLAGTDTQYF. The CDR3 DNA reads as TGTGCCAGCAGCGTAGCCCGTGGACTAGCGGGCACAGATACGCAGTATTTT. The entire variable domain, with the rest obtained from reference TRBV9 and TRBJ2-3, is as follows: DSGVTQTPKHLITATGQRVTLRCSPRSGDLSVYWYQQSLDQGLQFLIQYYNGEERAKGNILERFSAQQFPDLHSELNLSSLELGDSALYFCASSVARGLAGTDTQYFGPGTRLTVL.

This chain joins TRBV6-6 and TRBJ2-7; D gene uncertain. Deletions cut 0 bases from V and 3 bases from J, with 9 bases between. Germline lookup yields CDR1 MNHNY and CDR2 SVGAGI (reference sequence). This CDR3 is 14 amino acids long. CDR3 in amino acids: CASSYSAGIYEQYF. The CDR3 nucleotides are TGTGCCAGCAGTTACTCGGCAGGCATCTACGAGCAGTACTTC.

This sequence joins TRBV6-5 and TRBJ2-1; unclear D gene. Germline V lookup: CDR1 MNHEY, CDR2 SVGAGI. The CDR3 length is 12 residues. Trimming stripped 4 bases from V and 4 bases from J, with 5 bases between. Here the CDR3 reads CASSSLYNEQFF. CDR3 DNA sequence: TGTGCCAGCAGTTCCTTGTACAATGAGCAGTTCTTC.

The V and J genes are TRBV25-1 and TRBJ2-2, with D perhaps TRBD1 (5 bases). V shed 7 bases and J shed 3 bases, with 12 bases lying between them. The CDR3 contains 14 residues. Germline V gene lookup returns CDR1 MGHDK and CDR2 SYGVNS. As DNA, the CDR3 is TGTGCCAGCAAGGCAGGGTACCACACCGGGGAGCTGTTTTTT. Its translation is CASKAGYHTGELFF.

The genes are TRBV28 and TRBJ1-5, with D possibly TRBD1 on 6 matching bases. Trimming pared 7 bases from V and 2 bases from J, leaving 15 bases between. CDR1 and CDR2 from the germline V gene are MDHEN and SYDVKM. CDR3 length equals 15 residues. The DNA for the CDR3 is TGTGCCAGCAACATTGGACAGATCCGCAATCAGCCCCAGCATTTT. Protein product: CASNIGQIRNQPQHF.